These 17 T cell receptor beta chains share one sample of origin, sequenced in a study of blood T cells in healthy people across ages. The second PCR ran about 6 to 12 cycles with a sample-barcoded 5' primer and J-beta primers. TCRdb fed the 5' RACE reads into MiXCR, producing one record per CDR3 protein. The table has fewer than 900,000 distinct CDR3 sequences, more than 40% seen once. The sequenced sample was blood. These receptors originate from a woman in her sixties in good health.

There are many counts of this clonotype. J is TRBJ2-7 and V is TRBV4-3; TRBD2 might be the D (6 bases). The ends were cut back, 1 base at V and 0 bases at J, with 10 bases in the middle. Germline V lookup: CDR1 LGHNA, CDR2 YSLEER. This CDR3 is 15 amino acids long. CDR3 nucleotides: TGCGCCAGCAGCCAAGGTAGCGGAGGCTCCTACGAGCAGTACTTC. It codes for CASSQGSGGSYEQYF.

This clonotype was seen a handful of times. The rearrangement uses TRBV4-2 and TRBJ2-3, with TRBD2 matching over 13 bases. CDR1 and CDR2 (germline): LGHNA, YNFKEQ. J gave up 8 bases and V 0 bases, and 11 bases lay outside the gene matches. This CDR3 has 18 amino acids. The DNA of the CDR3 is TGTGCCAGCAGCCAAGATCTCACTAGCGGGGGGGTCACCGGTACGCAGTATTTT. Amino acid sequence: CASSQDLTSGGVTGTQYF.

In nucleotides, the CDR3 is TGCAGCGTTGAAGGGGGACAGGGTAGGAGTACTGAAGCTTTCTTT. Residues: CSVEGGQGRSTEAFF. The V and J genes are TRBV29-1 and TRBJ1-1, with 9 bases identical to TRBD1. CDR1 is SQVTM, CDR2 ANQGSEA, per germline. J lost 5 bases, V lost 1 base, and 8 bases had no gene match. The CDR3 totals 15 residues.

This chain connects TRBV12-3 or TRBV12-4 to TRBJ2-7, with D possibly TRBD1 on 5 matching bases. The J call may be in error: the DNA end matches TRBJ2-5 better. The CDR3 has 14 residues. The CDR3 DNA follows: TGTGCCAGCAGTTTTCGGCCAGGGCCAGAGACCCAGTACTTC. Its protein product is CASSFRPGPETQYF.

The rearrangement uses TRBV11-2 and TRBJ2-1; weak D call: TRBD2 (5 bases). Germline loops: CDR1 SGHAT, CDR2 FQNNGV. V lost 1 base, J lost 10 bases, and 14 bases lay in between. This CDR3 contains 14 residues. The CDR3 sequence is CASSLANGGYEQFF. As DNA, the CDR3 is TGTGCCAGCAGCTTAGCCAACGGAGGCTACGAGCAGTTCTTC.

The chain links TRBV28 to TRBJ2-2; 10 bases are shared with TRBD2. The CDR3 is 16 residues long. Losses at the gene ends were 3 bases for V and 2 bases for J; bases not matched to a gene: 3. Germline V gene lookup returns CDR1 MDHEN and CDR2 SYDVKM. CDR3 region: CASSFLAGDNTGELFF. In DNA, the CDR3 is TGTGCCAGCAGTTTCCTAGCGGGAGATAACACCGGGGAGCTGTTTTTT.

This clonotype has just one count. J is TRBJ2-7 and V is TRBV6-5; 10 bases fit TRBD2. V was pared by 6 bases and J by 7 bases, with 12 bases of the junction left unmatched. The CDR3 is made up of 15 amino acids. Germline values: CDR1 MNHEY, CDR2 SVGAGI. CDR3 protein: CASSSSGSWYNEQYF. The CDR3 DNA reads TGTGCCAGCAGCTCTAGCGGGAGTTGGTACAATGAGCAGTACTTC.

V gene TRBV2 combines with J gene TRBJ2-1, with D hard to call. V lost 4 bases and J 6 bases, leaving 10 bases between the germline ends. The CDR3 runs 13 residues. Germline CDR1 reads SNHLY; CDR2 reads FYNNEI. For the CDR3, the DNA is TGTGCCAGCAGTGTCGACGGCGGCAATGAGCAGTTCTTC. This encodes CASSVDGGNEQFF.

This clonotype was counted only a few times. The V gene is TRBV3-1, the J gene TRBJ2-5, with TRBD2 matching over 10 bases. The CDR3 spans 16 residues. Trimming cost V 2 bases and J 3 bases; bases outside gene matches: 6. Germline values: CDR1 LGHDT, CDR2 YNNKEL (reference sequence). Here the CDR3 reads CASSQPTSGFKETQYF. For the CDR3, the DNA is TGTGCCAGCAGCCAACCGACTAGCGGGTTTAAAGAGACCCAGTACTTC.

For this clonotype: Sequence at one end of the junction differs from germline and may be a read error. The gene calls are TRBV2 and TRBJ2-7, with 8 bases that match TRBD1. This CDR3 contains 14 residues. Germline V CDR1 and CDR2: SNHLY, FYNNEI. The CDR3 loop is CTSSVRQGPYEQYF. CDR3 DNA sequence: TGTACCAGCAGTGTACGACAGGGGCCCTACGAGCAGTACTTC.

The chain is built from TRBV3-1 and TRBJ2-7, with 11 bases fitting TRBD2. Per the germline V gene, CDR1 is LGHDT and CDR2 is YNNKEL (reference sequence). The CDR3 runs to 15 residues. V trimming: 4 bases; J trimming: 7 bases; junction bases outside the gene matches: 9. The CDR3 region has the DNA TGTGCCAGCAGCCCGACTAGCGGGATTTCTAATGAGCAGTACTTC. Translating gives CASSPTSGISNEQYF.

This chain uses TRBV2 with TRBJ2-1, with no clear D. The CDR3 consists of 14 residues. Germline CDR1 and CDR2: SNHLY and FYNNEI. V shed 4 bases and J shed 7 bases, with 14 bases lying between them. In DNA form, the CDR3 reads TGTGCCAGCAGTGCCTCTTACACCAAAAATGAGCAGTTCTTC. Protein: CASSASYTKNEQFF.

In this sample, this clonotype turned up a few times. This rearrangement joins TRBV7-8 to TRBJ2-5; 7 nucleotides match TRBD1. Germline-derived CDR1 and CDR2 are SGHVS and FQNEAQ. This CDR3 is built from 13 residues. Trimming removed 5 bases from V and 3 bases from J; junction bases left unmatched: 3. The CDR3 sequence: CASSTGTEETQYF. Written as DNA, the CDR3 is TGTGCCAGCAGCACCGGGACAGAAGAGACCCAGTACTTC.

This sequence joins TRBV6-5 and TRBJ2-4; 8 positions agree with TRBD1. Trimming cost V 8 bases and J 1 base; bases outside gene matches: 7. Germline V gives CDR1 MNHEY, CDR2 SVGAGI. The CDR3 consists of 15 residues. In DNA form, the CDR3 reads TGTGCCAGCGGTAACAGGGGGAGGGCCAAAAACATTCAGTACTTC. Residues: CASGNRGRAKNIQYF.

This clonotype was recorded at least ten times. This chain joins TRBV29-1 and TRBJ1-2; D gene unclear. The V end lost 5 bases, the J end lost 4 bases, and 8 bases lay between the germline ends. This CDR3 contains 11 residues. Germline-derived CDR1 and CDR2 are SQVTM and ANQGSEA. This chain's CDR3 is CSVLLVYGYTF. DNA of the CDR3: TGCAGCGTTTTATTGGTCTATGGCTACACCTTC.

In this sample, this clonotype turned up many times. The CDR3 loop reads CASSPGAAGGYNEQFF. The DNA for the CDR3 is TGTGCCAGCAGCCCGGGGGCGGCGGGAGGGTACAATGAGCAGTTCTTC. The chain employs TRBV7-2 and TRBJ2-1, with 9 bases identical to TRBD2. The CDR3 sequence is 16 residues long. Looked up from germline, CDR1 is SGHTA and CDR2 is FQGNSA. The V and J ends lost 5 bases and 4 bases, in that order; junction bases with no gene match: 9.

This rearrangement joins TRBV6-1 to TRBJ1-2; D ambiguous. V lost 5 bases to trimming and J lost 2 bases, with 6 bases between them. The length of the CDR3 is 12 residues. Germline assignment: CDR1 MNHNS and CDR2 SASEGT. The CDR3 region has the DNA TGTGCCAGCAGTCCCAGGAACTATGGCTACACCTTC. This codes for CASSPRNYGYTF.